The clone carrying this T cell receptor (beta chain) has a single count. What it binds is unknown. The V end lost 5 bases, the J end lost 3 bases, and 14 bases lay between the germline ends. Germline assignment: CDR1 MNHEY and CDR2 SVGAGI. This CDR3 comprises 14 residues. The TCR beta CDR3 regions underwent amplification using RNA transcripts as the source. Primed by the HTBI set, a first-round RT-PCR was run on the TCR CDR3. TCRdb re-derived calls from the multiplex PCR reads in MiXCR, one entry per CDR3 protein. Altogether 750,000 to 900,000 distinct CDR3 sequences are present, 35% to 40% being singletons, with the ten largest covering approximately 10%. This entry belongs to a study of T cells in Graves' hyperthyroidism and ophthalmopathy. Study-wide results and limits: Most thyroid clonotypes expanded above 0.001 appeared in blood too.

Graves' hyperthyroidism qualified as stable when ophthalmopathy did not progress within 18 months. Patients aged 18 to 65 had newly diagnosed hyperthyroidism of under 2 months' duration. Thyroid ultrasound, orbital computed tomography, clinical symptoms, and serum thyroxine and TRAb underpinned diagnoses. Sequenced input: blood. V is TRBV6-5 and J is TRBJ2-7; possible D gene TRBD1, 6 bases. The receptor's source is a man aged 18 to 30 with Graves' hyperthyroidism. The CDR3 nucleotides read TGTGCCAGCAGTGTGGGGGCGTTTGGCTACGAGCAGTACTTC. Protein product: CASSVGAFGYEQYF.